This passage covers 30 T cell receptor beta chains from one sample sequenced in a study of blood T cell repertoires in COVID-19. Libraries were prepared by immunoSEQ multiplex PCR; TCRdb keeps only in-frame clonotypes and omits some of them. This sample has some 220,000 clones, with around 86% found just once. The material sequenced was peripheral blood. The receptor set was obtained from a woman in her 70s with COVID-19, enrolled during active disease.

The V call is TRBV6-5, the J call TRBJ2-7; TRBD2 is a possible D gene (6 bases). Trimming pared 5 bases from V and 0 bases from J, leaving 14 bases between. The CDR3 consists of 15 residues. CDR1 MNHEY and CDR2 SVGAGI come from the germline V gene. CDR3 bases: TGTGCCAGCAGTCGGAGGGCCGTAAGCTCCTACGAGCAGTACTTC. Translating it yields CASSRRAVSSYEQYF.

In regard to this clone: Other DNA variants within this sample encode the same CDR3. DNA of the CDR3: TGTGCCAGCAGCCAGGGGGGTCAGCCCCAGCATTTT. It codes for CASSQGGQPQHF. The chain employs TRBV3-1 (or the pseudogene TRBV3-2) and TRBJ1-5; D perhaps matches TRBD1 (5 bases). Germline V gives CDR1 LGHDT, CDR2 YNNKEL (reference sequence). Trimming took 3 bases from V and 6 from J, leaving 6 bases between them. This CDR3 has 12 amino acids.

The sample holds a few counts of this clone. V gene TRBV30 combines with J gene TRBJ2-7; TRBD1 might be the D (5 bases). Trimming shortened V by 4 bases and J by 4 bases, and 17 bases separated the two germline ends. CDR1 is GTSNPN, CDR2 SVGIG, per germline (reference sequence). There are 14 residues in the CDR3. Written as DNA, the CDR3 is TGTGCCTGGATGACCAGGGCTTATGGTTACGAGCAGTACTTC. Residues: CAWMTRAYGYEQYF.

This chain connects TRBV7-2 to TRBJ2-5, with 10 bases fitting TRBD2. V lost 4 bases to trimming and J lost 5 bases; unmatched junction nucleotides: 4. This CDR3 has 14 amino acids. Germline CDR1 and CDR2: SGHTA and FQGNSA. CDR3 region: CASSSSSGSETQYF. In nucleotides, the CDR3 is TGTGCCAGCAGCTCTTCTAGCGGGAGTGAGACCCAGTACTTC.

The rearrangement uses TRBV27 and TRBJ2-7; D is perhaps TRBD1 (6 bases). CDR3 size: 15 residues. Germline V CDR1 and CDR2: MNHEY, SMNVEV (reference sequence). Trimming cost V 4 bases and J 2 bases, with 15 bases left between them. Here the CDR3 reads CASSSPTGIPYEQYF. The CDR3 coding sequence is TGTGCCAGCAGTTCACCTACAGGGATCCCCTACGAGCAGTACTTC.

The chain links TRBV5-5 to TRBJ1-2; 7 bases line up with TRBD1. With 3 bases clipped from V and 5 bases from J, the junction kept 10 bases outside the gene matches. Germline loops: CDR1 SGHKS, CDR2 YYEKEE (reference sequence). The CDR3 totals 15 residues. The CDR3 sequence: CASSSTGTAVYGYTF. CDR3 DNA sequence: TGTGCCAGCAGCTCAACAGGGACAGCCGTTTATGGCTACACCTTC.

The chain links TRBV5-1 to TRBJ2-7; 8 nucleotides agree with TRBD1. The CDR3 runs to 13 residues. Germline-derived CDR1 and CDR2 are SGHRS and YFSETQ. With 1 base clipped from V and 5 bases from J, the junction kept 2 bases outside the gene matches. CDR3 bases: TGCGCCAGCAGCTTGTCGGGACAGGACGAGCAGTACTTC. This codes for CASSLSGQDEQYF.

This chain connects TRBV7-8 to TRBJ2-7, with a tentative D call TRBD1 (5 bases). This CDR3 is 14 amino acids long. Trimming stripped 2 bases from V and 0 bases from J, with 8 bases between. Germline loops: CDR1 SGHVS, CDR2 FQNEAQ. The CDR3 DNA reads TGTGCCAGCAGCTTACAGGACAACTCCTACGAGCAGTACTTC. Encoded protein: CASSLQDNSYEQYF.

The chain links TRBV27 to TRBJ2-7; D perhaps matches TRBD2 (6 bases). Trimming removed 3 bases from V and 4 bases from J, with 16 bases in between. The germline CDR1 and CDR2 sequences are MNHEY and SMNVEV (reference sequence). This CDR3 spans 15 amino acids. In DNA, the CDR3 is TGTGCCAGCAGTTTCATATTCGGGGGACCGTACGAGCAGTACTTC. It encodes CASSFIFGGPYEQYF.

This clone has only one observation. The gene calls are TRBV7-9 and TRBJ2-1; TRBD2 matches 14 bases. The CDR3 has 13 residues. Trimming at V came to 5 bases and at J to 15 bases, leaving 6 bases not matched to a gene. The germline gives CDR1 SEHNR, CDR2 FQNEAQ (reference sequence). Written as DNA, the CDR3 is TGTGCCAGCAGCGGACTAGCGGGAGGCGGGTGGTTCTTC. Amino acids: CASSGLAGGGWFF.

The rearrangement uses TRBV27 and TRBJ2-7; the match to TRBD2 covers 9 bases. CDR1 and CDR2 (germline): MNHEY, SMNVEV (reference sequence). The CDR3 loop spans 14 amino acids. J gave up 3 bases and V 2 bases, and 2 bases lay outside the gene matches. Here the CDR3 DNA reads TGTGCCAGCAGTTTAGAGACTAGCGGCTACGAGCAGTACTTC. This gives the protein CASSLETSGYEQYF.

This clone was counted a single time. The V gene is TRBV11-2, the J gene TRBJ2-7; D gene unclear. The CDR3 is 15 residues long. Trimming removed 1 base from V and 2 bases from J, with 12 bases in between. Germline V gene lookup returns CDR1 SGHAT and CDR2 FQNNGV. The DNA of the CDR3 is TGTGCCAGCAGCTTAGCCACTCGATTTACCTACGAGCAGTACTTC. Amino acid sequence: CASSLATRFTYEQYF.

As regards this clone: The identical CDR3 is also encoded by other nucleotide sequences in the sample. CDR3 nucleotides: TGCAGTGCTAGTCGTCCTAGCGGACACTACAATGAGCAGTTCTTC. Protein sequence: CSASRPSGHYNEQFF. The V call is TRBV20-1, the J call TRBJ2-1; 7 bases map to TRBD2. The germline CDR1 and CDR2 sequences are DFQATT and SNEGSKA (reference sequence). The CDR3 totals 15 residues. V lost 3 bases to trimming and J lost 3 bases; unmatched junction nucleotides: 8.

The chain joins TRBV30 to TRBJ2-7; 8 nucleotides agree with TRBD1. CDR3 length equals 13 residues. V lost 5 bases, J lost 2 bases, and 5 bases stayed unmatched. CDR1 is GTSNPN and CDR2 is SVGIG in the germline V gene (reference sequence). The CDR3 protein is CAWGRGHPYEQYF. The DNA for the CDR3 is TGTGCCTGGGGCAGGGGGCATCCCTACGAGCAGTACTTC.

The chain uses TRBV10-2 and TRBJ1-2; perhaps TRBD1 as D (5 bases). The germline V gene encodes CDR1 WSHSY and CDR2 SAAADI. V lost 7 bases and J lost 6, with 15 bases in between. CDR3 size: 13 residues. The CDR3 nucleotides read TGCGCCAGCATGGGGCAGCTCTATAATGGCTACACCTTC. Encoded protein: CASMGQLYNGYTF.

V usage is TRBV29-1 and J usage is TRBJ2-1, with D maybe TRBD2 (5 bases). The CDR3 loop spans 14 amino acids. Trimming removed 6 bases from V and 9 bases from J, with 21 bases in between. Per germline, CDR1 SQVTM and CDR2 ANQGSEA. CDR3 coding DNA: TGCAGCGTGGGTTCCCTCGATCTAGCAGCTGAGCAGTTCTTC. This encodes CSVGSLDLAAEQFF.

A few counts support this clone. Here the CDR3 DNA reads TGCGCCAGCAGCTTGGTGTCAGAAAACCGCTATGGCTACACCTTC. Encoded protein: CASSLVSENRYGYTF. V and J are TRBV5-1 and TRBJ1-2; D call uncertain. The length of the CDR3 is 15 residues. V was cut by 0 bases and J by 4 bases, with 13 bases left in between. Germline V gene sequence: CDR1 SGHRS, CDR2 YFSETQ. Supplemented by reference TRBV5-1 and TRBJ1-2, the full variable domain reads KAGVTQTPRYLIKTRGQQVTLSCSPISGHRSVSWYQQTPGQGLQFLFEYFSETQRNKGNFPGRFSGRQFSNSRSEMNVSTLELGDSALYLCASSLVSENRYGYTFGSGTRLTVV.

This sequence joins TRBV28 and TRBJ2-2, with 12 bases fitting TRBD2. V lost 5 bases to trimming and J lost 1 base; unmatched junction nucleotides: 2. The germline V gene encodes CDR1 MDHEN and CDR2 SYDVKM. This CDR3 has 16 residues. This CDR3 reads CASSQLAGGNTGELFF. CDR3 in DNA: TGTGCCAGCAGTCAACTAGCGGGAGGGAACACCGGGGAGCTGTTTTTT.

This clone came up once. This chain's CDR3 is CASSTSASSGNTIYF. CDR3 DNA: TGCGCCAGCAGCACCTCAGCGAGCTCTGGAAACACCATATATTTT. The chain uses TRBV5-1 and TRBJ1-3, with D unresolved. Germline CDR1 reads SGHRS; CDR2 reads YFSETQ. The CDR3 has 15 amino acids. V gave up 4 bases and J gave up 0 bases, with 11 bases separating them.

The chain employs TRBV10-3 and TRBJ1-2; 12 positions match TRBD1. Germline-derived CDR1 and CDR2 are ENHRY and SYGVKD. V dropped 0 bases and J dropped 4; count of bases not matched to a gene: 6. The length of the CDR3 is 17 residues. The CDR3 here is CAISESNRGQGAYGYTF. Written as DNA, the CDR3 is TGTGCCATCAGTGAGTCGAACAGGGGACAGGGGGCCTATGGCTACACCTTC.

The chain has TRBV10-3 and TRBJ2-1; 9 nucleotides match TRBD1. The CDR3 spans 16 residues. The V segment lost 3 bases and the J segment 1 base; nucleotides outside the gene matches: 4. Germline CDR1 ENHRY, CDR2 SYGVKD. The CDR3 is CAISDSGTGSYNEQFF. As DNA, the CDR3 is TGTGCCATCAGTGATTCCGGGACAGGGTCCTACAATGAGCAGTTCTTC.

The V and J genes are TRBV6-2 or TRBV6-3 and TRBJ2-7, with D maybe TRBD1 (5 bases). Germline-derived CDR1 and CDR2 are MNHEY and SVGEGT. V was trimmed by 6 bases and J by 9 bases, leaving 21 bases between them. The CDR3 sequence is 14 residues long. CDR3 region: CASSPSAGILRQYF. CDR3 bases: TGTGCCAGCAGCCCGTCGGCAGGGATTCTCCGGCAGTACTTC.

CDR3 residues: CASSYEEIEHF. Here the CDR3 DNA reads TGTGCCAGCAGTTACGAGGAGATTGAGCATTTT. The chain recombines TRBV6-6 with TRBJ1-5, with D hard to call. Germline lookup yields CDR1 MNHNY and CDR2 SVGAGI (reference sequence). Trimming removed 2 bases from V and 14 bases from J, with 10 bases in between. CDR3 length: 11 residues.

This chain joins TRBV6-6 and TRBJ1-5, with 7 bases lining up with TRBD1. Germline assignment: CDR1 MNHNY and CDR2 SVGAGI (reference sequence). CDR3 length equals 15 residues. Germline trimming cut 5 bases from V and 4 bases from J; bases unmatched to any gene: 8. The CDR3: CASSLHRGENQPQHF. CDR3 nucleotide sequence: TGTGCCAGCAGTCTTCACAGGGGCGAAAATCAGCCCCAGCATTTT.

The chain combines TRBV27 with TRBJ2-7; possible D gene TRBD2, 5 bases. The CDR3 is made up of 13 amino acids. Germline V gene data show CDR1 as MNHEY and CDR2 as SMNVEV (reference sequence). The V gene lost 2 bases and the J gene lost 6 bases, with 11 bases spanning the gap. In nucleotides, the CDR3 is TGTGCCAGCAGTTTAGGACTCTGGGGCGAGCAGTACTTC. Translating it yields CASSLGLWGEQYF.

The chain combines TRBV7-2 with TRBJ2-2; a weak D match, TRBD2 (6 bases). The CDR3 loop spans 14 amino acids. V was clipped by 5 bases and J by 5 bases, with 12 bases between them. Germline lookup yields CDR1 SGHTA and CDR2 FQGNSA. In DNA, the CDR3 is TGTGCCAGCAGCCCCGGAGGGGTAACCGGGGAGCTGTTTTTT. It yields the protein CASSPGGVTGELFF. The full variable domain, with the rest looked up from reference TRBV7-2 and TRBJ2-2, is GAGVSQSPSNKVTEKGKDVELRCDPISGHTALYWYRQSLGQGLEFLIYFQGNSAPDKSGLPSDRFSAERTGGSVSTLTIQRTQQEDSAVYLCASSPGGVTGELFFGEGSRLTVL.

This rearrangement joins TRBV5-4 to TRBJ1-2; D unresolved. This CDR3 region has 15 residues. V gave up 6 bases and J gave up 1 base, with 16 bases separating them. Germline V gives CDR1 SGHNT, CDR2 YYREEE (reference sequence). The CDR3 nucleotides read TGTGCCAGCACTAATCGTGACTCGTATAACTATGGCTACACCTTC. It specifies CASTNRDSYNYGYTF.

The V gene is TRBV30, the J gene TRBJ1-5, with D possibly TRBD1 on 5 matching bases. Looked up from germline, CDR1 is GTSNPN and CDR2 is SVGIG (reference sequence). V was pared by 2 bases and J by 0 bases, with 11 bases between. The CDR3 loop spans 15 amino acids. The CDR3 spells CAWSLRGYSNQPQHF. The CDR3 bases are TGTGCCTGGAGTCTAAGGGGATATAGCAATCAGCCCCAGCATTTT. The full variable domain, its missing parts supplied by reference TRBV30 and TRBJ1-5, is SQTIHQWPATLVQPVGSPLSLECTVEGTSNPNLYWYRQAAGRGLQLLFYSVGIGQISSEVPQNLSASRPQDRQFILSSKKLLLSDSGFYLCAWSLRGYSNQPQHFGDGTRLSIL.

The rearrangement joins TRBV3-1 (or the pseudogene TRBV3-2) to TRBJ2-1; 9 bases are shared with TRBD2. V lost 4 bases and J lost 7; bases outside the gene matches: 5. The CDR3 runs 14 residues. Germline CDR1 LGHDT, CDR2 YNNKEL (reference sequence). The CDR3 loop reads CASSLLAGENEQFF. CDR3 nucleotides: TGTGCCAGCAGCCTCTTAGCGGGAGAGAATGAGCAGTTCTTC.

The chain employs TRBV2 and TRBJ2-3; no clear D. Looked up from germline, CDR1 is SNHLY and CDR2 is FYNNEI. The V gene lost 6 bases and the J gene lost 1 base, with 5 bases spanning the gap. The CDR3 spans 12 residues. DNA of the CDR3: TGTGCCAGCAGAGAGCGCACAGATACGCAGTATTTT. The encoded protein is CASRERTDTQYF.